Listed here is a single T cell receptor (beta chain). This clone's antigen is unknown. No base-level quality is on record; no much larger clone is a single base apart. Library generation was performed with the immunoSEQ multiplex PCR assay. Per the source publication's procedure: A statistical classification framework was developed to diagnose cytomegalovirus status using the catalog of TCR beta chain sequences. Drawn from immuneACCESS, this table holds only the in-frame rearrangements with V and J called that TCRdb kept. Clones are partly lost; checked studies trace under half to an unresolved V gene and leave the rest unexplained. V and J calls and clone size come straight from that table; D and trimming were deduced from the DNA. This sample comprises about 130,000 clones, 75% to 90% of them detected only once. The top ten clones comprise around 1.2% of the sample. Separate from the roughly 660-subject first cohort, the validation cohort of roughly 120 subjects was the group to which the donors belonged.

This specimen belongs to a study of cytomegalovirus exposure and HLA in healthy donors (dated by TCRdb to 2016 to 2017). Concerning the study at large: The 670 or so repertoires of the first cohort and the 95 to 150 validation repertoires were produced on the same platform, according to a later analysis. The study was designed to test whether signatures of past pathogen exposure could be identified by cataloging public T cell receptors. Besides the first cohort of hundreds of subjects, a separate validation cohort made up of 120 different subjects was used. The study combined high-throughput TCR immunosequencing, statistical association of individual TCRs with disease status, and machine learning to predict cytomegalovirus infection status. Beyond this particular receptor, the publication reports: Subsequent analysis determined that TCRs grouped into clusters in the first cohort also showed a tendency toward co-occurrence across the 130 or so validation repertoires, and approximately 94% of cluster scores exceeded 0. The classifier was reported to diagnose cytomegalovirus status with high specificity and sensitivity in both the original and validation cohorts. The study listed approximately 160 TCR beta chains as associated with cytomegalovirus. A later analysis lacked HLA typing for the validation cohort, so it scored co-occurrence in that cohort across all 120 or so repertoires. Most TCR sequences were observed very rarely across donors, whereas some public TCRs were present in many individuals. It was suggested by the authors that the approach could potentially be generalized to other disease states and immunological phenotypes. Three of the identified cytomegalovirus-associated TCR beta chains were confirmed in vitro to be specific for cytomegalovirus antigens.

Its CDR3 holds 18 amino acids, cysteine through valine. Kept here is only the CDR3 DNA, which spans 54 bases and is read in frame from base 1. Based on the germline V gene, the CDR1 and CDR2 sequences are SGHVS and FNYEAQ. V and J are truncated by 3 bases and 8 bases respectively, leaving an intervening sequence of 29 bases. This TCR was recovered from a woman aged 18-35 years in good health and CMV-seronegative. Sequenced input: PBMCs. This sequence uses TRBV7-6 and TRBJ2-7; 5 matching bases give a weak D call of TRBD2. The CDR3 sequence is CASSLGARTRSAERQQYV. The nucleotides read TGTGCCAGCAGCTTGGGAGCCAGGACTCGGAGTGCGGAACGGCAGCAGTACGTC.